The source of this T cell receptor beta chain is a study of cytomegalovirus exposure and HLA in healthy donors. Study overall: Tens of millions of unique TCRs, all from HLA-typed donors, were included in an early release of the data. Study-level results: Later on, a genetic analysis was performed. It linked a missense variant in DCLRE1C with V- and J-gene trimming of TCR beta.

Comment on this clone: Its target is unknown.

A multiplex PCR was run with 60 Vbeta primers and 13 Jbeta primers. The repertoire was sequenced with immunoSEQ multiplex PCR; TCRdb's copy has only in-frame clones and lacks some. The sample lists some 100,000 clones; around 85% were seen once. V lost 4 bases and J lost 4; bases outside the gene matches: 10. Per germline, CDR1 SGHRS and CDR2 YFSETQ. The CDR3 consists of 16 residues. Input material: PBMCs. The V call is TRBV5-1, the J call TRBJ2-1, with TRBD2 identical over 8 bases. The TCR comes from a girl aged 2 to 10 in good health and CMV-seropositive. The DNA for the CDR3 is TGCGCCAGCAGCCCAATGGATAGCGGGACTTACAATGAGCAGTTCTTC. It encodes CASSPMDSGTYNEQFF.